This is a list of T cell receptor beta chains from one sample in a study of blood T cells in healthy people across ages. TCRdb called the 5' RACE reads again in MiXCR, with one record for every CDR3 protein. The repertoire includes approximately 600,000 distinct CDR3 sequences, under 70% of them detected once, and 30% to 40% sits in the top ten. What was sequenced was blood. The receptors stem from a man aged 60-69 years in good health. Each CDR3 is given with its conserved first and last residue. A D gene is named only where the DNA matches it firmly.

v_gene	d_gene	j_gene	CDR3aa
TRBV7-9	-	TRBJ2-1	CASSPLGTTGNERFF
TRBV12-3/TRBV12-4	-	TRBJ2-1	CASSFQVEQFF
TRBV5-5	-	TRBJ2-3	CASTMGQLSTDTQYF
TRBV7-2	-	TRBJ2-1	CASSLGYLDNEQFF
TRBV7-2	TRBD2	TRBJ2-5	CASSPAGGEETQYF
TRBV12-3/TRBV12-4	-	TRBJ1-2	CASSSSPDSYYGYTF
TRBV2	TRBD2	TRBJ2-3	CASRLAGGADTQYF
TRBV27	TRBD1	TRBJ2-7	CASSLWQGADEQYF
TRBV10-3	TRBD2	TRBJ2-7	CAISEAPSGYEQYF
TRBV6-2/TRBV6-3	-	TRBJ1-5	CATRGRVKVRNQPQHF
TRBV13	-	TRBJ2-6	CASSTRQDPSGANVLTF
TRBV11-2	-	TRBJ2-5	CASSFRIWSSYNEQYF
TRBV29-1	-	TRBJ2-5	CSVVDPKYQETQYF
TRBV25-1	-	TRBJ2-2	CASSEYGGAVTGELFF
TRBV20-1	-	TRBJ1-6	CSASGDLNSPLHF
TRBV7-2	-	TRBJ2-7	CASSLGREMHEQYF
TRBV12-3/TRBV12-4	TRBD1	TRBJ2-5	CASIPGTGGMNEQYF
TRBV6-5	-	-	CASSQAGVSCEQYF
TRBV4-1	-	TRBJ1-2	CASSQVNTAFDYGYTF
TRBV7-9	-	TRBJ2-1	CASSPRVDEQFF
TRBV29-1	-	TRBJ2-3	CSVERRQSPSTDTQYF
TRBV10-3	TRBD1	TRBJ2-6	CAIRGQAGANVLTF
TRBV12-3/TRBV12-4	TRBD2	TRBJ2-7	CASSFEAGGISYEQYF
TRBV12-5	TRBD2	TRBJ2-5	CASGLELAGHNEQYF
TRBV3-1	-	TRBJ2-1	CASSQVARLYNEQFF
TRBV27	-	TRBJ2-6	CASSLYSTGANVLTF
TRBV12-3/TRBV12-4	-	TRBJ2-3	CASRPTGQDTQYF
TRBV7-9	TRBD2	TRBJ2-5	CASTHAGGRETQYF
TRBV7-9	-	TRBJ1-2	CASSPTSRKGYTF
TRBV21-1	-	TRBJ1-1	CASSPGGTANTEAFF
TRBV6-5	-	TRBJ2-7	CASSYDRFSYEQYF